Following are 32 T cell receptor beta chains from one sample sequenced in a study of CD8 T cells in ankylosing spondylitis (dated by TCRdb to about 2017). What the work shows at the level of the full study, not this receptor alone: A TCR beta motif made up of several highly homologous amino acid variants appeared to be characteristic of blood from ankylosing spondylitis patients.

The library was produced with 5' RACE. The data were produced on an Illumina HiSeq 2500. TCRdb reran the public reads through fastp at Q25 and MiXCR, keeping productive beta chains. All rows with the same CDR3 protein become a single entry with the most common DNA and genes. Present in this sample are about 800,000 distinct CDR3 sequences, 12% of which were seen just once. About 0.5% of the sample is in the top ten clones. For these receptors, no antigen is known. Sequenced sample: blood, either unsorted or a sorted T cell fraction (not recorded which). These receptor sequences come from a male donor with ankylosing spondylitis.

The chain couples TRBV9 to TRBJ2-7; D is undetermined. V was trimmed by 0 bases and J by 3 bases, leaving 13 bases between them. Germline V gene data show CDR1 as SGDLS and CDR2 as YYNGEE. This CDR3 region has 15 residues. In DNA form, the CDR3 reads TGTGCCAGCAGCGTAGCCGACGGCGGATTCTACGAGCAGTACTTC. This codes for CASSVADGGFYEQYF. Full variable domain (missing parts from reference TRBV9 and TRBJ2-7): DSGVTQTPKHLITATGQRVTLRCSPRSGDLSVYWYQQSLDQGLQFLIQYYNGEERAKGNILERFSAQQFPDLHSELNLSSLELGDSALYFCASSVADGGFYEQYFGPGTRLTVT.

The rearrangement links TRBV20-1 to TRBJ1-2; D ambiguous. Per germline, CDR1 DFQATT and CDR2 SNEGSKA (reference sequence). Between the trimmed V and J ends, which lost 0 bases and 1 base, there was a span of 12 bases. The CDR3 length is 15 residues. The CDR3 reads CSARDSGPNNYGYTF. CDR3 DNA: TGCAGTGCTAGAGATTCGGGTCCGAATAACTATGGCTACACCTTC.

The V call is TRBV9, the J call TRBJ2-1, with D tentatively TRBD1 (6 bases). Per germline, CDR1 SGDLS and CDR2 YYNGEE. The germline V and J ends were trimmed by 1 base and 2 bases, with 13 bases remaining between them. The CDR3 spans 16 residues. CDR3 loop: CASSVQGHEPYNEQFF. The CDR3 DNA reads as TGTGCCAGCAGCGTACAGGGACATGAGCCCTACAATGAGCAGTTCTTC.

There are a few counts of this clonotype. The V gene is TRBV6-5, the J gene TRBJ2-3; tentative D call: TRBD1 (6 bases). The CDR3 runs 17 residues. The germline gives CDR1 MNHEY, CDR2 SVGAGI. V shed 0 bases and J shed 2 bases, with 15 bases lying between them. CDR3: CASSYSGGGPSTDTQYF. Here the CDR3 DNA reads TGTGCCAGCAGTTACTCAGGGGGTGGACCGTCCACAGATACGCAGTATTTT.

The chain combines TRBV29-1 with TRBJ1-1; 7 bases match TRBD1. CDR3 length: 12 amino acids. The V gene end was trimmed by 3 bases and the J gene end by 6 bases; junction bases not matched to a gene: 4. Germline V lookup: CDR1 SQVTM, CDR2 ANQGSEA. The CDR3 loop is CSVDRGTAEAFF. CDR3 sequence (DNA): TGCAGCGTTGACAGGGGGACCGCTGAAGCTTTCTTT.

This clonotype was detected ten times or more. The chain has TRBV20-1 and TRBJ1-5, with 8 bases lining up with TRBD1. V shed 5 bases, J shed 1 base, and the junction held 7 bases outside the gene matches. Germline CDR1 reads DFQATT; CDR2 reads SNEGSKA (reference sequence). The CDR3 extends over 15 amino acids. Here the CDR3 DNA reads TGCAGTGCTCAACACAGGGGGAGAAGCAATCAGCCCCAGCATTTT. Protein: CSAQHRGRSNQPQHF.

The sample holds a few counts of this clonotype. This sequence joins TRBV28 and TRBJ2-5; TRBD1 agrees at 9 bases. Germline V gives CDR1 MDHEN, CDR2 SYDVKM. The CDR3 is made up of 16 amino acids. The V gene end was trimmed by 3 bases and the J gene end by 2 bases; junction bases not matched to a gene: 7. The CDR3 region has the DNA TGTGCCAGCAGTTTCCATTACGGACAGGGGCAAGAGACCCAGTACTTC. It specifies CASSFHYGQGQETQYF.

This clonotype was found many times. The chain recombines TRBV29-1 with TRBJ2-7, with a tentative D call TRBD1 (6 bases). The CDR3 has 15 residues. In germline, CDR1 is SQVTM, CDR2 ANQGSEA. Trimming left V 6 bases short and J 3 bases short, with 21 bases between. CDR3 protein: CSVESLTGSFYEQYF. The CDR3 coding sequence is TGCAGCGTCGAAAGCCTTACAGGGTCTTTCTACGAGCAGTACTTC.

The rearrangement uses TRBV20-1 and TRBJ2-7; TRBD2 agrees at 8 bases. Germline loops: CDR1 DFQATT, CDR2 SNEGSKA (reference sequence). The CDR3 length is 14 residues. V was pared by 0 bases and J by 6 bases, with 7 bases of the junction left unmatched. The CDR3 region has the DNA TGCAGTGCTAGAGAGGGACTAGATATCGCCGAGCAGTACTTC. This codes for CSAREGLDIAEQYF.

The chain uses TRBV20-1 and TRBJ2-3; TRBD2 matches at 7 bases. The germline V gene encodes CDR1 DFQATT and CDR2 SNEGSKA (reference sequence). J lost 2 bases, V lost 2 bases, and 10 bases had no gene match. The CDR3 runs to 16 residues. The CDR3 DNA is TGCAGTGCTAGACCCAAGGGGCGGGGGACCACAGATACGCAGTATTTT. Residues: CSARPKGRGTTDTQYF.

This clonotype has just a few counts. The chain combines TRBV20-1 with TRBJ1-4; the D gene is possibly TRBD1 (5 bases). There are 15 residues in the CDR3. Trimming removed 5 bases at V and 4 bases at J, with 17 bases between. CDR1 and CDR2 from the germline V gene are DFQATT and SNEGSKA (reference sequence). The chain's CDR3 is CSAALPGRGNEKLFF. In nucleotides, the CDR3 is TGCAGTGCTGCGCTACCGGGACGGGGTAATGAAAAACTGTTTTTT.

This clonotype has at least ten counts. The chain recombines TRBV12-3 or TRBV12-4 with TRBJ1-1, with unresolved D. V gave up 6 bases and J gave up 4 bases, with 12 bases separating them. The CDR3 spans 13 residues. The CDR3 sequence: CASSLIESTEAFF. The CDR3 DNA reads TGTGCCAGCAGCCTTATAGAGAGCACTGAAGCTTTCTTT.

This chain joins TRBV6-5 and TRBJ2-7, with 9 bases that match TRBD1. The CDR3 is 13 amino acids. The germline CDR1 and CDR2 sequences are MNHEY and SVGAGI. The ends lost 2 bases at V and 10 bases at J; junction bases unmatched: 6. CDR3 DNA sequence: TGTGCCAGCAGTTACCTGGGGACAGGGAATCAGTACTTC. Translated, it gives CASSYLGTGNQYF.

J is TRBJ2-3 and V is TRBV7-8; possible D gene TRBD2, 5 bases. Germline CDR1 and CDR2: SGHVS and FQNEAQ. V lost 1 base and J 3 bases, leaving 11 bases between the germline ends. This CDR3 comprises 15 residues. The CDR3 sequence is CASSLVSGTTDTQYF. In DNA, the CDR3 is TGTGCCAGCAGCTTAGTGAGCGGAACTACAGATACGCAGTATTTT.

To note about this clonotype: The junction departs from germline at one end; a sequencing error may be responsible. CDR3: CSARSRLVDLF. The CDR3 DNA sequence: TGCAGTGCTAGATCCAGACTAGTTGATCTCTTC. The chain employs TRBV20-1 and TRBJ2-1; possibly TRBD2 for D (6 bases). Germline V gives CDR1 DFQATT, CDR2 SNEGSKA (reference sequence). This CDR3 is built from 11 residues.

This clonotype came up a few times. The CDR3 region has the DNA TGTGCCAGCTCACCGAACTCCGCCTTAGAGACCCAGTACTTC. This sequence encodes CASSPNSALETQYF. The gene calls are TRBV18 and TRBJ2-5; D unclear. The CDR3 consists of 14 residues. V was cut by 3 bases and J by 4 bases, with 12 bases left in between. CDR1 is KGHSH and CDR2 is LQKENI in the germline V gene.

The chain employs TRBV20-1 and TRBJ1-2; D uncertain. V dropped 5 bases and J dropped 3 bases, with 16 bases sitting between them. The CDR3 is 14 residues long. CDR1 is DFQATT, CDR2 SNEGSKA, per germline (reference sequence). This chain's CDR3 is CSAPPRQADYGYTF. In nucleotides, the CDR3 is TGCAGTGCTCCCCCTAGGCAGGCGGACTATGGCTACACCTTC.

This clonotype has at least ten counts. The V gene is TRBV4-3, the J gene TRBJ2-1; D is uncertain. Germline loops: CDR1 LGHNA, CDR2 YSLEER. V lost 0 bases to trimming and J lost 0 bases, with 6 bases between them. The CDR3 is 15 residues long. In nucleotides, the CDR3 is TGCGCCAGCAGCCAAGACTTGTACTCCTACAATGAGCAGTTCTTC. Translation gives CASSQDLYSYNEQFF.

This clonotype was detected only a few times. V usage is TRBV4-3 and J usage is TRBJ2-3; TRBD2 matches 14 bases. With V trimmed by 3 bases and J by 5 bases, 7 bases remained unmatched. The CDR3 runs to 17 residues. Germline values: CDR1 LGHNA, CDR2 YSLEER. The CDR3, as DNA: TGCGCCAGCAGCCATGTCGGGACTAGCGGGAGTCAAGATACGCAGTATTTT. Translation gives CASSHVGTSGSQDTQYF.

The chain uses TRBV28 and TRBJ2-3, with 10 bases matching TRBD1. CDR1 is MDHEN and CDR2 is SYDVKM in the germline V gene. This CDR3 is built from 13 residues. The junction had 3 bases not matched to a gene; V was cut back by 6 bases and J by 6 bases. The CDR3 sequence: CASSDRGQDTQYF. In DNA, the CDR3 is TGTGCCAGCAGCGACAGGGGGCAGGATACGCAGTATTTT.

In its sample, this clonotype was seen a few times. The chain has TRBV20-1 and TRBJ2-7; the D gene is possibly TRBD2 (5 bases). Germline V gives CDR1 DFQATT, CDR2 SNEGSKA (reference sequence). The V gene lost 5 bases and the J gene lost 7 bases, with 9 bases spanning the gap. The CDR3 has 10 amino acids. Here the CDR3 DNA reads TGCAGTGCTTGGGAGAAAGAGCAGTACTTC. This translates into CSAWEKEQYF.

This rearrangement joins TRBV20-1 to TRBJ1-1; perhaps TRBD1 as D (5 bases). The CDR3 spans 13 residues. Trimming removed 2 bases from V and 5 bases from J, with 12 bases in between. Per the germline V gene, CDR1 is DFQATT and CDR2 is SNEGSKA (reference sequence). CDR3 sequence (DNA): TGCAGTGCTAGACTACCCTCAGGGACTGAAGCTTTCTTT. As protein: CSARLPSGTEAFF.

This clonotype came up many times. V gene TRBV7-9 combines with J gene TRBJ2-7; TRBD2 agrees at 9 bases. There are 16 residues in the CDR3. The germline V gene has CDR1 SEHNR and CDR2 FQNEAQ (reference sequence). V was pared by 6 bases and J by 2 bases, with 11 bases of the junction left unmatched. The CDR3 loop reads CASSPPFRTSAYEQYF. The CDR3, as DNA: TGTGCCAGCAGTCCTCCTTTTAGGACTAGCGCCTACGAGCAGTACTTC.

This chain links TRBV20-1 with TRBJ2-1, with 10 positions matching TRBD2. CDR3 size: 15 residues. V was clipped by 0 bases and J by 4 bases; unmatched bases: 3. Germline values: CDR1 DFQATT, CDR2 SNEGSKA (reference sequence). CDR3 amino acids: CSARELAGRYNEQFF. CDR3 nucleotide sequence: TGCAGTGCTAGAGAACTAGCGGGGAGATACAATGAGCAGTTCTTC.

This clonotype was observed a few times. The chain is built from TRBV18 and TRBJ2-7; D is unclear. Germline assignment: CDR1 KGHSH and CDR2 LQKENI. Trimming cost V 4 bases and J 2 bases, with 12 bases left between them. The CDR3 runs to 14 residues. The CDR3 DNA sequence: TGTGCCAGCTCACTTTATCGTGACACCTACGAGCAGTACTTC. Encoded protein: CASSLYRDTYEQYF.

This clonotype was counted many times. V usage is TRBV5-1 and J usage is TRBJ2-1; no definite D call. This CDR3 spans 14 amino acids. Per germline, CDR1 SGHRS and CDR2 YFSETQ. Trimming removed 2 bases at V and 1 base at J, with 7 bases between. As DNA, the CDR3 is TGCGCCAGCAGCTTTGGGAATTCCTACAATGAGCAGTTCTTC. Translated, it gives CASSFGNSYNEQFF.

The chain combines TRBV6-1 with TRBJ1-2; D remains ambiguous. Germline loops: CDR1 MNHNS, CDR2 SASEGT. The V end lost 3 bases, the J end lost 5 bases, and 10 bases lay between the germline ends. The CDR3 is made up of 13 amino acids. The DNA of the CDR3 is TGTGCCAGCAGTGACAAGGCAAGGTATGGCTACACCTTC. Its protein is CASSDKARYGYTF.

The chain uses TRBV5-1 and TRBJ2-1, with 9 bases matching TRBD1. Germline CDR1 SGHRS, CDR2 YFSETQ. This CDR3 contains 15 residues. With V trimmed by 0 bases and J by 7 bases, 5 bases remained unmatched. Here the CDR3 reads CASSLGDRVKNEQFF. The CDR3 DNA follows: TGCGCCAGCAGCTTGGGGGACAGGGTAAAAAATGAGCAGTTCTTC. The variable domain in full, completed from reference TRBV5-1 and TRBJ2-1, reads KAGVTQTPRYLIKTRGQQVTLSCSPISGHRSVSWYQQTPGQGLQFLFEYFSETQRNKGNFPGRFSGRQFSNSRSEMNVSTLELGDSALYLCASSLGDRVKNEQFFGPGTRLTVL.

There are many counts of this clonotype. This chain links TRBV5-1 with TRBJ2-7; the match to TRBD2 covers 8 bases. V shed 7 bases, J shed 5 bases, and the junction held 8 bases outside the gene matches. CDR3 length equals 13 residues. Germline V lookup: CDR1 SGHRS, CDR2 YFSETQ. CDR3 in DNA: TGCGCCAGCCGAGCCGCGACTAGCGACGAGCAGTACTTC. The encoded protein is CASRAATSDEQYF.

This clonotype was detected a few times. The chain has TRBV6-1 and TRBJ2-7; D possibly corresponds to TRBD1 (6 bases). Between the trimmed V and J ends, which lost 6 bases and 2 bases, there was a span of 17 bases. The CDR3 loop spans 15 amino acids. In germline, CDR1 is MNHNS, CDR2 SASEGT. DNA of the CDR3: TGTGCCAGCAGGAGGAACAGGGAAGGCCCCTACGAGCAGTACTTC. Its translation is CASRRNREGPYEQYF.

This clonotype was found many times. The V call is TRBV20-1, the J call TRBJ2-3; TRBD1 or TRBD2 may be the D gene (7 bases each). With 5 bases removed from V and 4 bases from J, the gap between germline ends came to 13 bases. CDR1 is DFQATT and CDR2 is SNEGSKA in the germline V gene (reference sequence). This CDR3 has 13 residues. CDR3 in amino acids: CSAQGGGPDTQYF. The CDR3 DNA reads as TGCAGTGCTCAGGGGGGAGGGCCAGATACGCAGTATTTT.

The table lists this clonotype with a few counts. The CDR3: CASSYSGLPLHF. CDR3 in DNA: TGTGCCAGCAGTTACAGCGGTTTACCCCTCCACTTT. V is TRBV2 and J is TRBJ1-6; no clear D. This CDR3 is built from 12 residues. Trimming shortened V by 5 bases and J by 12 bases, and 11 bases separated the two germline ends. The germline gives CDR1 SNHLY, CDR2 FYNNEI.